The clone carrying this T cell receptor (beta chain) has a handful of counts. Via MiXCR, TCRdb re-called the RT-PCR reads, giving one row per CDR3 protein. Of fewer than 800,000 distinct CDR3 sequences detected, around 14% appear once; the ten largest clones hold roughly 3.6%. The sequenced material came from memory CD4+ T cells from blood. The receptor comes from a female donor in good health, serving as a healthy control.

DNA for the CDR3: TGTGCCAGCAGCTTAAAGGTTAGCGGGAAGTTTGAGCAGTTCTTC. Its protein product is CASSLKVSGKFEQFF. The genes are TRBV7-8 and TRBJ2-1; 8 nucleotides line up with TRBD2. From germline, CDR1 is SGHVS and CDR2 FQNEAQ. The CDR3 extends over 15 amino acids. V was clipped by 2 bases and J by 9 bases; unmatched bases: 9.